This TCR beta chain came from a study of cytomegalovirus exposure and HLA in healthy donors. Study-wide background: A later analysis reported the same platform for the roughly 120 validation repertoires and the 666 first-cohort repertoires. Study results and caveats: Reported performance of the classifier showed diagnosis of cytomegalovirus status with high specificity and sensitivity. According to a subsequent analysis, TCR clusters from the first cohort were inclined to appear together in the 120 validation repertoires. Cytomegalovirus-associated status was assigned to 164 TCR beta chains.

On this clone itself: Its antigen remains unknown.

Germline CDR1 is SGHNT and CDR2 is YENEEA. The CDR3 runs to 19 residues. Unmatched junction bases numbered 7, after V lost 5 bases and J lost 0 bases. The method was immunoSEQ multiplex PCR; TCRdb's version includes in-frame clones alone and lacks a portion of them. Of some 200,000 clones listed, 75% to 95% were seen once; the top ten hold more than 1%. The rearrangement uses TRBV11-3 and TRBJ2-1; 16 positions agree with TRBD2. The receptor comes from a young woman in good health and CMV-seronegative. The source material was PBMCs. The chain's CDR3 is CASSPGTSGRALSYNEQFF. CDR3 DNA sequence: TGTGCCAGCAGCCCGGGGACTAGCGGGAGGGCTCTCTCCTACAATGAGCAGTTCTTC.